This T cell receptor beta chain comes out of a study of T cells after yellow fever vaccination. Between the trimmed V and J ends, which lost 0 bases and 0 bases, there was a span of 12 bases. This CDR3 spans 16 amino acids. Per germline, CDR1 SGHAT and CDR2 FQNNGV. Study outcomes and limitations: One caveat is that FACS-sorted repertoires could contain abundant clonotypes contaminating from the bulk population. The appearance of a small share of clonotypes in both CD4 and CD8 compartments was observed. Reappearance after the booster was seen for most primary-vaccination clones, at more than 95% CD4 and around 88% CD8.

Template switching with 5'RACE generated the TCR cDNA and added a universal primer site and UMIs. MiXCR, applied by TCRdb to the 5' RACE reads, yields one record per CDR3 protein. This sample has roughly 500,000 distinct CDR3 sequences, with roughly 19% found just once. As concerns this clonotype: Its antigen is not identified.

The receptor was derived from a man aged 25 to 40 who received the YFV17D yellow fever vaccine. The chain recombines TRBV11-2 with TRBJ2-7, with D unclear. Specimen: PBMCs, collected 15 days after the yellow fever booster vaccination. The CDR3 DNA reads as TGTGCCAGCAGCTTAGATAGGACGGTTAGCTCCTACGAGCAGTACTTC. As protein: CASSLDRTVSSYEQYF.